The entry that follows covers one TCR beta chain sequence. The data stem from a study of shared clonotypes between healthy human individuals. The CDR3 covers 14 residues. Trimming stripped 3 bases from V and 1 base from J, with 11 bases between. Germline V CDR1 and CDR2: SQVTM, ANQGSEA. Sequencing used immunoSEQ multiplex PCR; TCRdb keeps in-frame clones, though not all of them. This sample has 85,000 to 100,000 clones, with almost 70% found just once. Sequencing used memory CD8+ T cells sorted from blood. This sample's subset: CD45RO+ cells pooled with CCR7-negative TemRA cells. This rearrangement joins TRBV29-1 to TRBJ2-3; D possibly matches TRBD1 or TRBD2 (5 bases each). This receptor was taken from a man aged 25 to 40 in good health. The CDR3 coding sequence is TGCAGCGTTGATGACGGGACCCGCACAGATACGCAGTATTTT. The encoded protein is CSVDDGTRTDTQYF.